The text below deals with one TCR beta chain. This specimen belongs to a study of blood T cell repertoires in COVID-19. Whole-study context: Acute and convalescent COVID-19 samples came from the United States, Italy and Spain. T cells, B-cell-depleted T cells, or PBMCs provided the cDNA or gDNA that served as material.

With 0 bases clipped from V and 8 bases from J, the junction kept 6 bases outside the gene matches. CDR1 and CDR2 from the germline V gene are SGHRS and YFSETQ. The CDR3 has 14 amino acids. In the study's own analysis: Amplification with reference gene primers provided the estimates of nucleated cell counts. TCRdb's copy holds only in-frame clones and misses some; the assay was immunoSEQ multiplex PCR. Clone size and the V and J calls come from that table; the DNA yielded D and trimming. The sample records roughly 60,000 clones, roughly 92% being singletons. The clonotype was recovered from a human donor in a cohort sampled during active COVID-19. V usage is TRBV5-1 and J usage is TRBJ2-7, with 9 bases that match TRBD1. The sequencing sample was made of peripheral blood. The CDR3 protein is CASSLEGQGGKQYF. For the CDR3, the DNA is TGCGCCAGCAGCTTGGAGGGACAGGGTGGTAAGCAGTACTTC.